This T cell receptor beta chain was identified during a study of blood T cell repertoires in COVID-19. Study in general: Acute-phase and convalescent COVID-19 samples originated in the United States, Italy and Spain.

The assay was immunoSEQ multiplex PCR, and TCRdb's table has in-frame clones only and misses some. The sample includes roughly 140,000 clones, around four fifths of them seen just once. What the recovered Cohort 3 donors had was two negative PCRs, clearance, or symptom resolution. Sequenced: PBMCs or T cells enriched from blood (not recorded which). This sequence was found in a woman in her 40s who had recovered from COVID-19.

CDR3 sequence: CASEGLHNNEQFF. In DNA, the CDR3 is TGTGCCAGCGAGGGACTACACAACAATGAGCAGTTCTTC. The J gene is TRBJ2-1, the V gene TRBV12-3 or TRBV12-4, with 7 bases fitting TRBD2. The ends lost 8 bases at V and 5 bases at J; junction bases unmatched: 6. CDR3 length equals 13 residues.